This TCR beta chain was recorded in a study of T cell responses to AZD1222 COVID-19 vaccine. Study results and caveats: Researchers report vaccine-associated CD4 TCRs spanning spike, with dominance at 160-218 and 743-854. Donors were chiefly white British, with a greater number of females, and clonal diversity was perhaps underestimated. Baseline seropositives among AZD1222 recipients totaled only five or six. Elevations in Spike-specific TCR breadth and depth followed administration of two AZD1222 doses.

A note on this clone: Its antigen is not identified.

After removal of 3 bases from V and 7 bases from J, the junction contained 11 bases not matched to a gene. The CDR3 sequence is 16 residues long. In germline, CDR1 is KGHSH, CDR2 LQKENI. The repertoire was sequenced with immunoSEQ multiplex PCR; TCRdb's copy has only in-frame clones and lacks some. The data contain some 130,000 clones, over 65% of them singletons. J is TRBJ2-7 and V is TRBV18; 11 bases align to TRBD1. This sample comprised peripheral blood, obtained on day 0 of AZD1222 vaccination. This receptor was obtained from an adult in good health. The CDR3 loop reads CASSPREGQGAAEQYF. In nucleotides, the CDR3 is TGTGCCAGCTCACCTCGCGAAGGACAGGGGGCAGCTGAGCAGTACTTC.